This T cell receptor (beta chain) was recorded in a study of blood T cell repertoires in COVID-19. On the study more broadly: From the United States, Italy and Spain came samples of acute and convalescent COVID-19. From T cells, B-cell-depleted T cells, or PBMCs came the material, which was cDNA or gDNA.

As originally analysed: Reference gene primer amplification gave nucleated cell count estimates. The table came from immunoSEQ multiplex PCR; TCRdb's copy has only in-frame clones and leaves some out. V and J calls and clone size follow that table, whereas D and trimming were derived from the DNA. The data contain 55,000 to 75,000 clones, about 83% of them seen just once; the ten biggest clones take up around 25%. V gave up 5 bases and J gave up 13 bases; unmatched junction bases: 8. The CDR3 has 14 amino acids. Germline assignment: CDR1 SNHLY and CDR2 FYNNEI. This clone occurred once. The sequenced sample was peripheral blood. This TCR was recovered from a human donor in a cohort sampled during active COVID-19. This chain connects TRBV2 to TRBJ2-1; 13 nucleotides align to TRBD2. The CDR3 here is CASSSGTSGERQFF. CDR3 bases: TGTGCCAGCAGTTCCGGGACTAGCGGGGAAAGACAGTTCTTC.